These 8 T cell receptor beta chains originate from one sample sequenced in a study of shared clonotypes between healthy human individuals. Some clones are missing from TCRdb's copy, which holds only in-frame ones; the method was immunoSEQ multiplex PCR. The top ten clones hold around 0.35% of a sample with about 2.3 million clones, 85% to 95% of them seen once. Source material: naive CD4+ T cells from PBMCs. Regarding subset: CD45RA+ positively selected. Every receptor here comes from a man aged 18 to 29 in good health. Some clones in this sample may be carry-over from other donors' samples.

The sample holds one count of this clone. J is TRBJ2-7 and V is TRBV2; D is possibly TRBD2 (5 bases). V was trimmed by 0 bases and J by 4 bases, leaving 13 bases between them. Germline V gene sequence: CDR1 SNHLY, CDR2 FYNNEI. The CDR3 consists of 15 residues. The CDR3 DNA follows: TGTGCCAGCAGTGAAGCGCCAGGACTTGGGTACGAGCAGTACTTC. Translated: CASSEAPGLGYEQYF.

This rearrangement joins TRBV5-1 to TRBJ1-1; D not certain. The CDR3 contains 13 residues. V was shortened by 8 bases and J by 1 base, with 12 bases between the two germline ends. The V gene's germline CDR1 is SGHRS and CDR2 YFSETQ. DNA of the CDR3: TGCGCCAGTAAGCAGGACCCGAACACTGAAGCTTTCTTT. Encoded protein: CASKQDPNTEAFF.

This clone was picked up one time. The chain recombines TRBV7-9 with TRBJ2-7; TRBD2 agrees at 8 bases. CDR1 and CDR2 (germline): SEHNR, FQNEAQ (reference sequence). This CDR3 is built from 12 residues. V shed 4 bases, J shed 6 bases, and the junction held 2 bases outside the gene matches. The CDR3 here is CASSWAGGEQYF. The CDR3 nucleotides are TGTGCCAGCAGCTGGGCGGGGGGCGAGCAGTACTTC.

The chain links TRBV5-1 to TRBJ2-3, with 7 bases identical to TRBD2. Trimming cost V 2 bases and J 3 bases; bases outside gene matches: 12. Germline V gene lookup returns CDR1 SGHRS and CDR2 YFSETQ. The CDR3 is 17 amino acids. The CDR3, as DNA: TGCGCCAGCAGCTTAGGGGCTGCGGGAGTTGGGACAGATACGCAGTATTTT. This sequence encodes CASSLGAAGVGTDTQYF.

This chain uses TRBV5-1 with TRBJ2-7, with 9 bases identical to TRBD2. Trimming at V came to 0 bases and at J to 3 bases, leaving 7 bases not matched to a gene. Germline assignment: CDR1 SGHRS and CDR2 YFSETQ. The CDR3 contains 16 residues. The CDR3, as DNA: TGCGCCAGCAGCTTGGAAGCTAGCGGGACCTTCTACGAGCAGTACTTC. This codes for CASSLEASGTFYEQYF. Combining the CDR3 with reference TRBV5-1 and TRBJ2-7 gives the whole variable domain KAGVTQTPRYLIKTRGQQVTLSCSPISGHRSVSWYQQTPGQGLQFLFEYFSETQRNKGNFPGRFSGRQFSNSRSEMNVSTLELGDSALYLCASSLEASGTFYEQYFGPGTRLTVT.

This sequence joins TRBV18 and TRBJ2-1, with D tentatively TRBD2 (6 bases). The CDR3 has 16 amino acids. V shed 3 bases and J shed 2 bases, with 14 bases lying between them. Germline V lookup: CDR1 KGHSH, CDR2 LQKENI. CDR3 nucleotide sequence: TGTGCCAGCTCACCGGTTGGCGGGGTGACCTACAATGAGCAGTTCTTC. It specifies CASSPVGGVTYNEQFF.

This clone was found once. This chain links TRBV4-2 with TRBJ2-3; D tentatively reads TRBD1 or TRBD2 (5 bases each). The CDR3 is 15 amino acids. The germline gives CDR1 LGHNA, CDR2 YNFKEQ. Trimming took off 7 bases at V and 6 bases at J, with 20 bases between the two ends. The CDR3: CASTRTGLRGDTQYF. CDR3 nucleotides: TGTGCCAGCACCCGTACGGGGCTACGCGGTGATACGCAGTATTTT.

About this clone: Other DNA sequences within the sample encode an identical CDR3. The chain links TRBV6-1 to TRBJ2-7; tentative D call: TRBD1 (5 bases). Trimming removed 1 base at V and 1 base at J, with 8 bases between. This CDR3 comprises 14 residues. Per germline, CDR1 MNHNS and CDR2 SASEGT. The CDR3 sequence is CASSEGGRSYEQYF. As DNA, the CDR3 is TGTGCCAGCAGTGAAGGGGGCAGATCCTACGAGCAGTACTTC.